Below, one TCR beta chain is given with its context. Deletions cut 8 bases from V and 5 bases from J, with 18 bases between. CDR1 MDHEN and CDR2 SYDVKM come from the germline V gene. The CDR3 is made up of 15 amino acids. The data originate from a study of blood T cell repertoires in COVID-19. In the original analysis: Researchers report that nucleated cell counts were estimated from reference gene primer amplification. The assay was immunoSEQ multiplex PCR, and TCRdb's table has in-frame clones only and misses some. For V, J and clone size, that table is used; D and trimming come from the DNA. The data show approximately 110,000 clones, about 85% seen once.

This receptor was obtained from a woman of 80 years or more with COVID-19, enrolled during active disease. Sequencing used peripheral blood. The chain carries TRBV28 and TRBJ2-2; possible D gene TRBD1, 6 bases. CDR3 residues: CASSPDRRKTGELFF. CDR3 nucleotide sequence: TGTGCCAGCTCGCCTGACAGGAGAAAAACCGGGGAGCTGTTTTTT.